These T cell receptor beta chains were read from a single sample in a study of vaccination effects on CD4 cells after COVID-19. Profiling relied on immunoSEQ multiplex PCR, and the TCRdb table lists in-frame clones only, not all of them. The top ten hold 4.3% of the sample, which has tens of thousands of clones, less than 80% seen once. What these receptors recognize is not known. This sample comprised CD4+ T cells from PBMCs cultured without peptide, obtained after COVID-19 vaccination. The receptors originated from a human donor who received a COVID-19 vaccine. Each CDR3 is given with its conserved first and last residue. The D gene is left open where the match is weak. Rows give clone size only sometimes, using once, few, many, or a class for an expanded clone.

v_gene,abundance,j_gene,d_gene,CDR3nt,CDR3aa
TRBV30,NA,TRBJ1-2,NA,TGTGCCTGGAGCCCCCTCGGTGGGGGACAAACTAACTATGGCTACACCTTC,CAWSPLGGGQTNYGYTF
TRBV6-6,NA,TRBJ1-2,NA,TGTGCCAGCAGTCCAGACAGTACTTATGGCTACACCTTC,CASSPDSTYGYTF
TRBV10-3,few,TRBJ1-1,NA,TGTGCCATCAGGGGGCCTGGGGACACTGAAGCTTTCTTT,CAIRGPGDTEAFF
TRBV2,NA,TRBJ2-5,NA,TGTGCCAGCAGTGTTGACCGTTGGGAGACCCAGTACTTC,CASSVDRWETQYF
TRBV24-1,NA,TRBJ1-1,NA,TGTGCCACCAGCCAGACAGCGAACACTGAAGCTTTCTTT,CATSQTANTEAFF
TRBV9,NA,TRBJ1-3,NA,TGTGCCAGCAGCGTAGGAGGGGTCTCTGGAAACACCATATATTTT,CASSVGGVSGNTIYF
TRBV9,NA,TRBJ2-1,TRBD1,TGTGCCAGCAGCGTAGTACCCGGACAGGGGAGCGAGCAGTTCTTC,CASSVVPGQGSEQFF
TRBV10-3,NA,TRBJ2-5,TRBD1,TGTGCCACCTGGACAGGGGGCGCAGAGACCCAGTACTTC,CATWTGGAETQYF
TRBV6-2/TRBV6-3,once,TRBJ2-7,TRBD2,TGTGCCAGCAGTTACTCGGACCCTCGACTAGCCGACTACGAGCAGTACTTC,CASSYSDPRLADYEQYF
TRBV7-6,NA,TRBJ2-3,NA,TGTGCCAGCAGCTTAGAGGTGGGCCCAAGGAGGACAGATACGCAGTATTTT,CASSLEVGPRRTDTQYF
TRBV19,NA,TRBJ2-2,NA,TGTGCCAGTAGTCCCTCCTCGTCTGGGGAGCTGTTTTTT,CASSPSSSGELFF
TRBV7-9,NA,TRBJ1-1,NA,TGTGCCAGCAGCCTCCGGGCGAACACTGAAGCTTTCTTT,CASSLRANTEAFF
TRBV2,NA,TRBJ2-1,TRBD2,TGTGCCAGCATTCCCCGGGTAGCGGGAGGGCGTATCGATGAGCAGTTCTTC,CASIPRVAGGRIDEQFF
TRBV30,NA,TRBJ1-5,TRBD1,TGTGCCTGGGGACAGGGTACTAACAATCAGCCCCAGCATTTT,CAWGQGTNNQPQHF
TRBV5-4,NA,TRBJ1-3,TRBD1,TGTGCCAGCTCGACAGGGGATGGAAACACCATATATTTT,CASSTGDGNTIYF
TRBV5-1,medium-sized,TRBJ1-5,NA,TGCGCCAGCAGCTTGGTGCCAGGGGGCAATCAGCCCCAGCATTTT,CASSLVPGGNQPQHF
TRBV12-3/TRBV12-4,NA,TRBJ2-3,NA,TGTGCCAGCAGTCTTCACACAGATACGCAGTATTTT,CASSLHTDTQYF
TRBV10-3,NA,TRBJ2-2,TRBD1,TGTGCCACTACGGACAGGGTGGCGAACACCGGGGAGCTGTTTTTT,CATTDRVANTGELFF
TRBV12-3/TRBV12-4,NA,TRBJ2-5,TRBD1,TGTGCCAGCAGTTCCGGGACAGGGGAGACCCAGTACTTC,CASSSGTGETQYF
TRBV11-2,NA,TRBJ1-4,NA,TGTGCCAGCAGCTTACTGGCGGGCGAGGCTAATGAAAAACTGTTTTTT,CASSLLAGEANEKLFF
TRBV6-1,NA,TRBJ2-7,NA,TGTGCCAGCAGTGAAGTCCGGGGGCCTAGCTCCTACGAGCAGTACTTC,CASSEVRGPSSYEQYF
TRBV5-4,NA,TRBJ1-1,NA,TGTGCCAGCAGCTTCGGTCCCACTGAAGCTTTCTTT,CASSFGPTEAFF
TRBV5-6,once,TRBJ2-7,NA,TGTGCCAGCAGCTTGGACAGGTATAACGAGCAGTACTTC,CASSLDRYNEQYF
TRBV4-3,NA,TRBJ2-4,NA,TGCGCCAGCAGCATCGGAAAGGATGCCAAAAACATTCAGTACTTC,CASSIGKDAKNIQYF
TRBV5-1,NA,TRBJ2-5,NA,TGCGCCAGCTTTACAGGGCGAGGAGAGACCCAGTACTTC,CASFTGRGETQYF
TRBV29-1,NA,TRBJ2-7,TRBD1,TGCAGCGTCACGAGTACCGGGACAGGCCGCTACGAGCAGTACTTC,CSVTSTGTGRYEQYF
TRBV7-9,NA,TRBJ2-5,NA,TGTGCCACCAAAGGGGTCTCCTTCCAAGAGACCCAGTACTTC,CATKGVSFQETQYF
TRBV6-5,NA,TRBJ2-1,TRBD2,TGTGCCAGCAGTTGGCGGACTAGCGGGCGGAGTGAGCAGTTCTTC,CASSWRTSGRSEQFF
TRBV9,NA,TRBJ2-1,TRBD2,TGTGCCAGCAGCCCTCCTTCGAGCGGGAGCGATTGGAGCTACAATGAGCAGTTCTTC,CASSPPSSGSDWSYNEQFF
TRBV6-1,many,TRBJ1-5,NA,TGTGCCAGCAGTGAAGGGGACGGACTCAATCAGCCCCAGCATTTT,CASSEGDGLNQPQHF
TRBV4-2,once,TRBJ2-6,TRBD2,TGTGCCAGTCATAGCGGGAGTAGCGGATCTGGGGCCAACGTCCTGACTTTC,CASHSGSSGSGANVLTF
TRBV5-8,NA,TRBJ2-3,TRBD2,TGTGCCAGCAGCCCTAATCATGGACTAGCGGTTCGAGATACGCAGTATTTT,CASSPNHGLAVRDTQYF
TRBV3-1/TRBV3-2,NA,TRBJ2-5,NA,TGTGCCAGCAGCCTCCTAGATCAAGAGACCCAGTACTTC,CASSLLDQETQYF
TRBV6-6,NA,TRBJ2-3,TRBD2,TGTGCCAGCAGTTATGAGCGGGGGGTTGCGGATACGCAGTATTTT,CASSYERGVADTQYF
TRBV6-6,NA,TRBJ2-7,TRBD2,TGTGCCAGCGGGACTAGCCAGTACGAGCAGTACTTC,CASGTSQYEQYF
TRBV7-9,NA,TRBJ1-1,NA,TGTGCCAGCAGCCCTCGAGGGGGGAGGGTGGGCACTGAAGCTTTCTTT,CASSPRGGRVGTEAFF
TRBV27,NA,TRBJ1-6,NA,TGTGCCAGCAGTTCAGATTATAATTCACCCCTCCACTTT,CASSSDYNSPLHF
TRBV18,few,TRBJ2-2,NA,TGTGCCAGCTCACCACAGGGGATCACCGGGGAGCTGTTTTTT,CASSPQGITGELFF
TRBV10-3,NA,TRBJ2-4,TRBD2,TGTGCCATCAGTGAGTCGGGGGGGACCGTGAACATTCAGTACTTC,CAISESGGTVNIQYF
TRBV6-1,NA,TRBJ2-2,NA,TGTGCCAGCAGTGAACGGGTGTTCAGGGTGACCGGGGAGCTGTTTTTT,CASSERVFRVTGELFF
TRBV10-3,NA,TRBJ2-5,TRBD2,TGTGCCATCAGTGAGTCGCAACTAGCGGGTCAGACCCAGTACTTC,CAISESQLAGQTQYF
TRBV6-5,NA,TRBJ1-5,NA,TGTGCCAGCAGAGGGGACGTTCCCCAGCCCCAGCATTTT,CASRGDVPQPQHF
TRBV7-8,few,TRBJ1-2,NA,TGTGCCAGCAGCCCAGGGTCGTCGGGCTACACCTTC,CASSPGSSGYTF
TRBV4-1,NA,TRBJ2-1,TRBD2,TGCGCCAGCAGCCAAGGCCGACTAGCGGGAGGAAGTAATGAGCAGTTCTTC,CASSQGRLAGGSNEQFF
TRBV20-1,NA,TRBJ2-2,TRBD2,TGCAGTGCTAGTAGGACTAGTGCCGCGAACACCGGGGAGCTGTTTTTT,CSASRTSAANTGELFF
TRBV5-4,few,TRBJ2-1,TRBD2,TGTGCCAGCAGCTCGCCGGGACTAGCGTCCTACAATGAGCAGTTCTTC,CASSSPGLASYNEQFF
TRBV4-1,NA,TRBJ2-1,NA,TGCGCCAGCAGCCAAGATCCCTACAATGAGCAGTTCTTC,CASSQDPYNEQFF
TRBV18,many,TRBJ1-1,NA,TGTGCCAGCTCACCACTCCGGGGCACTGAAGCTTTCTTT,CASSPLRGTEAFF
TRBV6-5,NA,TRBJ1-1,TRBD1,TGTGCCAGCAGAGTTGGACAGGGAGGCACTGAAGCTTTCTTT,CASRVGQGGTEAFF
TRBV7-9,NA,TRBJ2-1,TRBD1,TGTGCCAGCAGCTTCTACCGGGACAGGGGAGTAGGTGAGCAGTTCTTC,CASSFYRDRGVGEQFF
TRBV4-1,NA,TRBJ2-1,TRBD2,TGCGCCAGCAGCCCTTTAGCGGGGGGGCTGGGTGAGCAGTTCTTC,CASSPLAGGLGEQFF
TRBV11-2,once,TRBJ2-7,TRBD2,TGTGCCAGCAGCTTAGATCGCCTAGCGGGAGTGGAGCAGTACTTC,CASSLDRLAGVEQYF
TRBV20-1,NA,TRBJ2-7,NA,TGCAGTGCTCCCCGGGGGTACGAGCAGTACTTC,CSAPRGYEQYF
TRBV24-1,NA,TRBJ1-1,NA,TGTGCCACCAGTGATCGCATGAACACTGAAGCTTTCTTT,CATSDRMNTEAFF
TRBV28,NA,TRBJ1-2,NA,TGTGCCAGCAGGGAAGTGGTGGGTGGCTACACCTTC,CASREVVGGYTF
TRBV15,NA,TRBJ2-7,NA,TGTGCCACCAGCAGAGAGGCGGTCGCCTACGAGCAGTACTTC,CATSREAVAYEQYF
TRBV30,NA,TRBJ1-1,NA,TGTGCCTGGAGTGGGCCGGGAGGAGAAGCTTTCTTT,CAWSGPGGEAFF
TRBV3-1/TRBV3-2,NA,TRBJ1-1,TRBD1,TGTGCCAGCAGCCAACAAGGGGGCGGGAGCACTGAAGCTTTCTTT,CASSQQGGGSTEAFF
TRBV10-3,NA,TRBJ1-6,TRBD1,TGTGCCATCAGCGGGGGGACAGGAAATAATTCACCCCTCCACTTT,CAISGGTGNNSPLHF
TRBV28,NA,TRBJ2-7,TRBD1,TGTGCCACCCTACCTATCCTTTTAGAGGACAGGGGGTACGAGCAGTACTTC,CATLPILLEDRGYEQYF